The T cell receptor beta chain described here comes from a study of T cells in Graves' hyperthyroidism and ophthalmopathy. General study results and limits: A model of 13 V-J pairs discriminated ophthalmopathy from stable hyperthyroidism.

Newly diagnosed hyperthyroidism patients aged 18 to 65 years had disease lasting under 2 months. Diagnosing involved the use of clinical symptoms, serum thyroxine and TRAb, thyroid ultrasound and orbital computed tomography. The sample holds a few counts of this clonotype. Its antigen is currently unknown. Researchers took RNA transcripts and amplified the TCR beta CDR3 regions from them. Primed by the HTBI set, a first-round RT-PCR was run on the TCR CDR3. TCRdb reanalysed the multiplex PCR reads using MiXCR and keeps one entry per CDR3 protein. The sample yields about 620,000 distinct CDR3 sequences, 15% to 20% seen once. CDR3 length equals 12 residues. Germline V gene data show CDR1 as SGHAT and CDR2 as FQNNGV. Trimming removed 3 bases from V and 12 bases from J, with 12 bases in between.

The rearrangement uses TRBV11-2 and TRBJ2-1; D is uncertain. This TCR was recovered from a woman aged 25-40 years with Graves' hyperthyroidism. What was sequenced was blood. CDR3 loop: CASSFVFFGQFF. CDR3 bases: TGTGCCAGCAGCTTTGTTTTTTTTGGGCAGTTCTTC.